This record looks at one TCR beta chain sequence and its context. The antigen is undetermined. This specimen belongs to a study of OX40 agonist ivuxolimab in advanced cancers. On the study more broadly: The study gave patients intravenous ivuxolimab at 0.01 to 10 mg/kg every 2 weeks.

Points from the study as a whole: Expanded clones were, on average, more numerous in CD8+ T cells than in CD4+.

Some clones are missing from TCRdb's copy, which holds only in-frame ones; the method was immunoSEQ multiplex PCR. This table has 6,500 to 7,000 clones, around 93% appearing once. This CDR3 has 16 residues. Trimming left V 2 bases short and J 4 bases short, with 17 bases between. Germline loops: CDR1 SGHVS, CDR2 FNYEAQ. V usage is TRBV7-6 and J usage is TRBJ1-1; possibly TRBD1 for D (5 bases). This sequence was found in an adult with an advanced solid tumor such as melanoma, head and neck, liver or kidney cancer. The material sequenced was CD4+ or CD8+ T cells sorted from blood, taken in a trial of the OX40 agonist ivuxolimab. CDR3 nucleotide sequence: TGTGCCAGCAGCTTATCGCCCCAGGGATCGGGCACTGAAGCTTTCTTT. As protein: CASSLSPQGSGTEAFF.